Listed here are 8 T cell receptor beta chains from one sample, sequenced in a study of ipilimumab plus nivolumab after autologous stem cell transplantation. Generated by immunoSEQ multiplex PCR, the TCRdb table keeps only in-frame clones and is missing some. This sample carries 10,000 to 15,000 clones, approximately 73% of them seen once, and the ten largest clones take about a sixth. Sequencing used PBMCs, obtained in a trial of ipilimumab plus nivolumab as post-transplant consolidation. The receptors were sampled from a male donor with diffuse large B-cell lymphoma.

The CDR3: CASNPGELNGETQYF. CDR3 nucleotides: TGTGCCAGCAACCCCGGGGAGCTAAATGGGGAGACCCAGTACTTC. The chain joins TRBV5-4 to TRBJ2-5; weak D call: TRBD2 (5 bases). CDR1 is SGHNT, CDR2 YYREEE, per germline (reference sequence). There are 15 residues in the CDR3. V was trimmed by 6 bases and J by 5 bases, leaving 20 bases between them.

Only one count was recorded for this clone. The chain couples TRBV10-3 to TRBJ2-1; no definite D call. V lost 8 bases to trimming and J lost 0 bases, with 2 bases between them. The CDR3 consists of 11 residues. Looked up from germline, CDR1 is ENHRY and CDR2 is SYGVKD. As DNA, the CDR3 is TGTGCCATCGGCTCCTACAATGAGCAGTTCTTC. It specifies CAIGSYNEQFF.

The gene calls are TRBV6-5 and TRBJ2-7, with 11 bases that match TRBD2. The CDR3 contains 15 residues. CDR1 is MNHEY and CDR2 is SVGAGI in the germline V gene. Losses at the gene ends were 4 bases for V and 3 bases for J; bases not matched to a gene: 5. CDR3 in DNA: TGTGCCAGCAGTTCACTTACTAGCGGGAGCTACGAGCAGTACTTC. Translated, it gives CASSSLTSGSYEQYF.

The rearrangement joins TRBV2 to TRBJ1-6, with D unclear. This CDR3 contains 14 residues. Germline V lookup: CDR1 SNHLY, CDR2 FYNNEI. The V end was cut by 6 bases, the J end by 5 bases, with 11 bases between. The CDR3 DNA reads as TGTGCCAGCAGGACGATGGCAGATAATTCACCCCTCCACTTT. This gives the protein CASRTMADNSPLHF.

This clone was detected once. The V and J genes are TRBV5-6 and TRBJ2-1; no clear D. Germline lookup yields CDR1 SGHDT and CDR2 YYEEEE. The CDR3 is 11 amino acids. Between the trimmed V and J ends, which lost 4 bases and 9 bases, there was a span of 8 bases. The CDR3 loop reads CASSIEVEQFF. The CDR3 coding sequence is TGTGCCAGCAGCATAGAGGTTGAGCAGTTCTTC.

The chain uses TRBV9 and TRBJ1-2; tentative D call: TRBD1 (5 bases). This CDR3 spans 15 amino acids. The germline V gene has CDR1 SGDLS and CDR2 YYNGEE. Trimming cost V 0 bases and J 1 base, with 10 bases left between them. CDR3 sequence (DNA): TGTGCCAGCAGCGTAGGGGCGCAGGGTAACTATGGCTACACCTTC. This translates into CASSVGAQGNYGYTF.

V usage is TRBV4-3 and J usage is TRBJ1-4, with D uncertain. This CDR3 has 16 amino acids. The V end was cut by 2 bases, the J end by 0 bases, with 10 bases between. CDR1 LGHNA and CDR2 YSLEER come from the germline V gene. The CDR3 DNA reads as TGCGCCAGCAGCCAATACTCTGGTGCAACTAATGAAAAACTGTTTTTT. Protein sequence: CASSQYSGATNEKLFF.

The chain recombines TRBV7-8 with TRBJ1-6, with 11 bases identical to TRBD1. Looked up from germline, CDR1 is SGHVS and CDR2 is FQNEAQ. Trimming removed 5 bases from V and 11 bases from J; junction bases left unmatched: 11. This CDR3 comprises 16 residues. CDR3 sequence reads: CASSAKGGTGGPPLHF. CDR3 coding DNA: TGTGCCAGCAGCGCAAAGGGTGGGACAGGGGGGCCACCCCTCCACTTT.